A selection of T cell receptor beta chains follows, all from one sample in a study of early T cells in non-severe SARS-CoV-2 infection. TCRdb itself ran the 5' RACE reads through MiXCR, one entry per CDR3 protein. The table lists about 56,000 distinct CDR3 sequences, about 15% of them singletons. This specimen consisted of whole blood, obtained at baseline. The receptors come from an adult who was a healthcare worker with PCR-confirmed SARS-CoV-2 infection or an uninfected control (not recorded which). The CDR3 runs from the conserved cysteine through the conserved F or W. Each record gives: J gene, V gene, D gene, clone size, CDR3 protein, CDR3 DNA. D genes are given only for firm matches. Only part of the rows carry a size: once, few, many, or a class if the clone is expanded.

TRBJ1-1 | TRBV7-8 | . | few | CASSLVIWAMNTEAFF | TGTGCCAGCAGCTTAGTTATTTGGGCTATGAACACTGAAGCTTTCTTT
TRBJ1-2 | TRBV7-6 | TRBD1 | few | CASSPERTGGVDGYTF | TGTGCCAGCAGCCCCGAGAGGACAGGGGGGGTCGATGGCTACACCTTC
TRBJ2-3 | TRBV7-2 | . | . | CASSLELYGTDTQYF | TGTGCCAGCAGCTTAGAACTCTATGGGACAGATACGCAGTATTTT
TRBJ2-2 | TRBV29-1 | TRBD2 | few | CSAAKLASDTGELFF | TGCAGCGCCGCGAAACTAGCGTCGGACACCGGGGAGCTGTTTTTT
TRBJ2-7 | TRBV11-2 | . | . | CASSLGDRPYEQYF | TGTGCCAGCAGCTTAGGTGACAGGCCCTACGAGCAGTACTTC
TRBJ2-2 | TRBV20-1 | TRBD2 | . | CSATKPGTRNGELFF | TGCAGTGCTACCAAGCCCGGGACTAGAAACGGGGAGCTGTTTTTT
TRBJ1-1 | TRBV10-1 | . | few | CASSESSRKENTEAFF | TGCGCCAGCAGTGAGTCTTCGCGCAAAGAGAACACTGAAGCTTTCTTT
TRBJ2-2 | TRBV12-3/TRBV12-4 | TRBD2 | . | CASSPTSGVELFF | TGTGCCAGCAGTCCCACTAGCGGGGTTGAGCTGTTTTTT
TRBJ2-3 | TRBV7-2 | TRBD2 | . | CASSRTGGRGNTQYF | TGTGCCAGCAGCCGAACTGGCGGGAGAGGAAATACGCAGTATTTT
TRBJ2-1 | TRBV19 | . | . | CASSSGLVGEQFF | TGTGCCAGTAGTAGCGGCCTGGTGGGTGAGCAGTTCTTC
TRBJ2-7 | TRBV5-1 | TRBD2 | many | CASTLAGSYEQYF | TGCGCCAGCACCTTAGCGGGATCCTACGAGCAGTACTTC
TRBJ2-7 | TRBV3-1 | TRBD2 | few | CASSQGGRGMFYEQYF | TGTGCCAGCAGCCAAGGCGGGAGGGGGATGTTCTACGAGCAGTACTTC
TRBJ1-1 | TRBV11-2 | . | . | CASTSPRGGPEAFF | TGTGCCAGCACCTCCCCCCGGGGGGGCCCTGAAGCTTTCTTT
TRBJ1-2 | TRBV30 | . | once | CAWTAFGYGYTF | TGTGCCTGGACGGCTTTCGGGTATGGCTACACCTTC
TRBJ1-1 | TRBV3-1 | . | once | CASSKGSRNTEAFF | TGTGCCAGCAGCAAGGGGTCCAGGAACACTGAAGCTTTCTTT
TRBJ2-7 | TRBV7-9 | TRBD2 | many | CASSSREREGQEQYF | TGTGCCAGCAGCTCCCGCGAGCGGGAGGGACAGGAGCAGTACTTC
TRBJ1-2 | TRBV5-5 | . | few | CASSYDTYGYTF | TGTGCCAGCAGCTACGACACGTATGGCTACACCTTC
TRBJ2-2 | TRBV12-3/TRBV12-4 | . | few | CASSFVESVVRELFF | TGTGCCAGCAGTTTTGTGGAGTCAGTCGTCCGGGAGCTGTTTTTT
TRBJ2-1 | TRBV2 | TRBD1 | many | CASSEERTGFF | TGTGCCAGCAGTGAAGAACGGACAGGGTTCTTC
TRBJ2-7 | TRBV11-2 | TRBD1 | . | CASRAPGQKTYEQYF | TGTGCCAGCAGGGCTCCGGGACAGAAAACCTACGAGCAGTACTTC
TRBJ2-1 | TRBV7-6 | . | few | CASSLRNEQFF | TGTGCCAGCAGCTTACGGAATGAGCAGTTCTTC
TRBJ2-2 | TRBV5-1 | . | few | CASSPRRAAGELFF | TGCGCCAGCAGCCCCCGGAGGGCGGCAGGGGAGCTGTTTTTT
TRBJ2-5 | TRBV11-2 | . | few | CASSLPGVGETQYF | TGTGCCAGCAGCCTCCCCGGGGTCGGGGAGACCCAGTACTTC
TRBJ2-3 | TRBV12-5 | . | . | CASAHRDTQYF | TGTGCTAGTGCCCACAGGGATACGCAGTATTTT
TRBJ2-7 | TRBV6-6 | . | . | CASSGRDPRPYEQYF | TGTGCCAGCAGTGGTCGGGATCCGCGTCCCTACGAGCAGTACTTC
TRBJ2-3 | TRBV11-2 | . | . | CASSFISSFTDTQYF | TGTGCCAGCAGCTTCATTTCCTCCTTCACAGATACGCAGTATTTT
TRBJ1-5 | TRBV28 | . | many | CASSLMESNQPQHF | TGTGCCAGCAGTTTGATGGAAAGCAATCAGCCCCAGCATTTT
TRBJ2-7 | TRBV7-2 | . | . | CASSLARDYEQYF | TGTGCCAGCAGCTTAGCCCGGGACTACGAGCAGTACTTC